This record covers a single T cell receptor beta chain. In the source study's methods: Reference gene primer amplification gave nucleated cell count estimates. Using immunoSEQ multiplex PCR, the repertoire was profiled, and TCRdb retains in-frame clones only, with some absent. V, J and clone size reflect that table, while D and trimming were determined from the DNA. The sample has about 33,000 clones, around 83% seen once. This sample is drawn from a study of blood T cell repertoires in COVID-19. Study in general: The study drew acute and convalescent COVID-19 samples from the United States, Italy and Spain. In each case, the material was cDNA or gDNA derived from T cells, B-cell-depleted T cells, or PBMCs.

V shed 3 bases, J shed 7 bases, and the junction held 6 bases outside the gene matches. Germline CDR1 reads SGHVS; CDR2 reads FQNEAQ. CDR3 size: 14 residues. The V gene is TRBV7-8, the J gene TRBJ1-5; TRBD1 agrees at 7 bases. This receptor was identified in a human donor in a cohort sampled during active COVID-19. The sequenced material came from peripheral blood. CDR3 loop: CASSLGQGGQPQHF. The CDR3 nucleotides are TGTGCCAGCAGCTTGGGGCAGGGGGGCCAGCCCCAGCATTTT.